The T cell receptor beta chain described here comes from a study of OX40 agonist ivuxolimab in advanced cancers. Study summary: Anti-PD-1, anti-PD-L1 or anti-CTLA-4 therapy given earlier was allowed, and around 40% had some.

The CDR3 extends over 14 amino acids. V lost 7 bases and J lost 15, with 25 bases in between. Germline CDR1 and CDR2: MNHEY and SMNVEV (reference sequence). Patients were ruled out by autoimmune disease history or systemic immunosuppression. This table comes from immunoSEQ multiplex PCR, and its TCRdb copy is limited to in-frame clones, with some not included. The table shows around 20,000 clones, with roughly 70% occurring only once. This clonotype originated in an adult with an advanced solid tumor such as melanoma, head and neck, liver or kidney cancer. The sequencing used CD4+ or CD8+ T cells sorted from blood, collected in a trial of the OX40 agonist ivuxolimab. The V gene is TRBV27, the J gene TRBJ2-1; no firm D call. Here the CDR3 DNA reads TGTGCCAGCACCCCCAACCGAGGCCGTGGATTGCCGTTCTTC. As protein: CASTPNRGRGLPFF.